The 12 T cell receptor beta chains below were found in one sample sequenced in a study of cytomegalovirus exposure and HLA in healthy donors. PCR involved 60 Vbeta and 13 Jbeta primers. The repertoire was sequenced with immunoSEQ multiplex PCR; TCRdb's copy has only in-frame clones and lacks some. The profile shows over 150,000 clones, roughly 85% of them singletons. Specimen: PBMCs. The receptors derive from a woman in her forties or fifties in good health and CMV-seronegative.

The genes are TRBV7-6 and TRBJ2-7; 11 nucleotides agree with TRBD1. CDR3 size: 15 residues. Germline V lookup: CDR1 SGHVS, CDR2 FNYEAQ. The junction had 8 bases not matched to a gene; V was cut back by 5 bases and J by 5 bases. As DNA, the CDR3 is TGTGCCAGCAGCATCGGGACAGGGGGGGAGGACGAGCAGTACTTC. Its translation is CASSIGTGGEDEQYF.

V usage is TRBV9 and J usage is TRBJ2-7, with no clear D. Germline V CDR1 and CDR2: SGDLS, YYNGEE. Trimming removed 4 bases from V and 3 bases from J, with 14 bases in between. CDR3 length equals 14 residues. CDR3 DNA sequence: TGTGCCAGCAGCCCAGATCCCGCTAGCTACGAGCAGTACTTC. The encoded protein is CASSPDPASYEQYF.

Here the CDR3 DNA reads TGCAGTGCTGAGATCTCCTACGAGCAGTACTTC. It translates to CSAEISYEQYF. V is TRBV20-1 and J is TRBJ2-7; D gene ambiguous. CDR1 is DFQATT and CDR2 is SNEGSKA in the germline V gene (reference sequence). V was pared by 5 bases and J by 0 bases, with 5 bases between. The CDR3 loop spans 11 amino acids.

CDR3 sequence (DNA): TGTGCTAGTGTCCCTCTAGCGACCCCCTACAATGAGCAGTTCTTC. Protein sequence: CASVPLATPYNEQFF. The chain joins TRBV12-5 to TRBJ2-1; tentative D call: TRBD2 (6 bases). CDR1 and CDR2 from the germline V gene are LGHNT and FRNRAP. V was shortened by 7 bases and J by 2 bases, with 15 bases between the two germline ends. This CDR3 is 15 amino acids long.

This chain uses TRBV10-3 with TRBJ2-1; TRBD2 aligns across 11 bases. The CDR3 has 13 residues. Germline V gene sequence: CDR1 ENHRY, CDR2 SYGVKD. The V and J ends lost 6 bases and 9 bases, in that order; junction bases with no gene match: 4. CDR3 nucleotide sequence: TGTGCCATCAGCCAGGGACTAGCGGTTGAGCAGTTCTTC. Translated, it gives CAISQGLAVEQFF.

The chain employs TRBV7-2 and TRBJ1-5; D unclear. Germline CDR1 is SGHTA and CDR2 is FQGNSA. Trimming left V 3 bases short and J 3 bases short, with 12 bases between. The CDR3 covers 15 residues. CDR3 in amino acids: CASSLAGRFNQPQHF. The CDR3 DNA sequence: TGTGCCAGCAGCTTGGCAGGCCGTTTCAATCAGCCCCAGCATTTT.

V and J are TRBV19 and TRBJ2-3; 9 bases are a match to TRBD2. J lost 4 bases, V lost 7 bases, and 6 bases had no gene match. CDR1 and CDR2 from the germline V gene are LNHDA and SQIVND (reference sequence). The CDR3 length is 14 residues. CDR3 amino acids: CASKLAGDADTQYF. CDR3 DNA: TGTGCCAGTAAGTTAGCGGGAGACGCAGATACGCAGTATTTT.

This chain uses TRBV23-1 with TRBJ1-5; the D gene is possibly TRBD1 (6 bases). TRBV23-1 is annotated as an ORF whose role is uncertain. The CDR3 has 19 amino acids. V was clipped by 3 bases and J by 5 bases, with 26 bases between them. The CDR3 coding sequence is TGCGCCAGCAGTCACCAAACCATAGGACGGCTGAAGGGGGATCAGCCCCAGCATTTT. Translation: CASSHQTIGRLKGDQPQHF.

Only a few counts were recorded for this clone. The chain has TRBV4-2 and TRBJ1-2; D call uncertain. The CDR3 extends over 16 amino acids. Per the germline V gene, CDR1 is LGHNA and CDR2 is YNFKEQ. V lost 1 base, J lost 0 bases, and 12 bases lay in between. The CDR3 nucleotides read TGTGCCAGCAGCCAAGGGGCAGCCTCGACTAACTATGGCTACACCTTC. It yields the protein CASSQGAASTNYGYTF.

This clone was detected a few times. This rearrangement joins TRBV6-5 to TRBJ2-7; the D is unclear. Looked up from germline, CDR1 is MNHEY and CDR2 is SVGAGI. The CDR3 is 16 amino acids. V lost 0 bases, J lost 0 bases, and 12 bases lay in between. The CDR3 DNA reads TGTGCCAGCAGTTACTCTCCCGCCCACAGCTCCTACGAGCAGTACTTC. It encodes CASSYSPAHSSYEQYF.

The genes are TRBV28 and TRBJ1-1; 7 nucleotides match TRBD1. The CDR3 consists of 14 residues. The J segment lost 4 bases and the V segment lost 6 bases, leaving 8 bases of the junction unmatched. Germline lookup yields CDR1 MDHEN and CDR2 SYDVKM. CDR3 residues: CASSRQGTVTEAFF. The CDR3 DNA sequence: TGTGCCAGCAGCCGACAGGGAACTGTCACTGAAGCTTTCTTT.

The DNA for the CDR3 is TGTGCCAGCAGCTTATTATTAGGGGGACACTACAATGAGCAGTTCTTC. Amino acids: CASSLLLGGHYNEQFF. The rearrangement links TRBV7-2 to TRBJ2-1, with a possible D match to TRBD1 (6 bases). The germline CDR1 and CDR2 sequences are SGHTA and FQGNSA. CDR3 length: 16 amino acids. V dropped 2 bases and J dropped 3 bases, with 14 bases sitting between them.